The T cell receptor (beta chain) described here comes from a study of CD8+CD57+ T cells in acquired aplastic anemia. About the research overall: Read counts for CD4+ cells (from healthy donors) averaged about 10.8 million. Findings of the study overall: The same twenty-nine CD8+ CDR3 sequences occurred in patients and in controls.

CDR3 and TCR beta VDJ profiling relied on genomic DNA as the template. One entry per CDR3 protein, called by TCRdb with MiXCR from the reads. The data contain about 190,000 distinct CDR3 sequences, roughly half of them singletons. This clonotype was counted a few times. Antigen: not known. Trimming removed 5 bases from V and 12 bases from J, with 19 bases in between. Germline CDR1 and CDR2: LNHDA and SQIVND (reference sequence). The CDR3 has 13 residues. The chain links TRBV19 to TRBJ1-1, with unresolved D. The source is a human donor in good health, serving as a control. The sample taken for sequencing was sorted CD4+, CD8+, or CD8+CD57+ T cells (not recorded which) from PBMCs. The CDR3 protein is CASSFSDRPEPFF. CDR3 in DNA: TGTGCCAGTAGTTTTAGTGACCGGCCGGAACCTTTCTTT.